These 9 T cell receptor beta chains came from one sample sequenced in a study of shared clonotypes between healthy human individuals (dated by TCRdb to the early 2020s). Library method: the immunoSEQ multiplex PCR assay. TCRdb holds this immuneACCESS table with in-frame rearrangements only. Some clones are missing; in checked studies, unresolved V genes explain under half, and the rest has no known cause. The sample table shows around 2.5 million clones, and under 95% are seen once. 0.35% to 0.45% of the sample comes from the top ten. The sequencing input was naive CD4+ T cells from PBMCs. What this sample's cell subset or site label stands for: CD45RA+ positively selected. These TCRs come from a man younger than 30 in good health. Some clones in this sample may be carry-over from other donors' samples.

The chain carries TRBV6-1 and TRBJ2-2, with D perhaps assigned TRBD1 or TRBD2 (5 bases each). The germline V gene has CDR1 MNHNS and CDR2 SASEGT. V was shortened by 2 bases and J by 6 bases, with 13 bases between the two germline ends. CDR3 length equals 15 residues. The CDR3: CASSELGRNPGELFF. DNA of the CDR3: TGTGCCAGCAGTGAACTGGGACGGAATCCCGGGGAGCTGTTTTTT.

The V gene is TRBV13, the J gene TRBJ1-1; tentative D call: TRBD1 (6 bases). CDR3 size: 16 residues. Trimming took off 5 bases at V and 4 bases at J, with 20 bases between the two ends. The V gene's germline CDR1 is PRHDT and CDR2 FYEKMQ (reference sequence). As DNA, the CDR3 is TGTGCCAGCAGCACGAGGTTGGGGGCACGGGGCACTGAAGCTTTCTTT. This gives the protein CASSTRLGARGTEAFF. The full variable domain, with the rest looked up from reference TRBV13 and TRBJ1-1, is AAGVIQSPRHLIKEKRETATLKCYPIPRHDTVYWYQQGPGQDPQFLISFYEKMQSDKGSIPDRFSAQQFSDYHSELNMSSLELGDSALYFCASSTRLGARGTEAFFGQGTRLTVV.

The genes are TRBV27 and TRBJ2-7, with D perhaps matching TRBD2 (6 bases). This CDR3 has 14 residues. Germline V gives CDR1 MNHEY, CDR2 SMNVEV (reference sequence). Deletions cut 5 bases from V and 0 bases from J, with 11 bases between. CDR3 residues: CASSRASDSYEQYF. CDR3 sequence (DNA): TGTGCCAGCAGTCGGGCTAGCGACTCCTACGAGCAGTACTTC.

The J gene is TRBJ1-2, the V gene TRBV10-1; TRBD1 matches at 9 bases. The CDR3 is 16 amino acids. Germline V gene lookup returns CDR1 WNHNN and CDR2 SYGVQD (reference sequence). J lost 7 bases, V lost 8 bases, and 17 bases had no gene match. CDR3 amino acids: CASVGFAGQGRCGYTF. As DNA, the CDR3 is TGCGCCAGCGTGGGCTTTGCGGGACAGGGCAGGTGTGGCTACACCTTC.

The gene calls are TRBV6-1 and TRBJ1-5, with D unclear. This CDR3 comprises 14 residues. V gave up 8 bases and J gave up 0 bases, with 11 bases separating them. Germline CDR1 MNHNS, CDR2 SASEGT. In DNA form, the CDR3 reads TGTGCCAGCGCAGTAGGTTTTAGCAATCAGCCCCAGCATTTT. This sequence encodes CASAVGFSNQPQHF.

Remarks on this clone: The junction and the germline gene differ at one end; a read error may be behind it. V and J are TRBV18 and TRBJ2-1, with D possibly TRBD1 on 5 matching bases. There are 17 residues in the CDR3. In germline, CDR1 is KGHSH, CDR2 LQKENI. CDR3 residues: CASTPFLADSGPNEQFF. The CDR3 DNA reads as TGTGCCAGCACACCATTCCTCGCTGACAGTGGACCCAATGAGCAGTTCTTC.

The chain has TRBV5-1 and TRBJ2-1; D gene unclear. V was shortened by 0 bases and J by 0 bases, with 10 bases between the two germline ends. The germline gives CDR1 SGHRS, CDR2 YFSETQ. The CDR3 loop spans 16 amino acids. CDR3 loop: CASSLASGPSYNEQFF. CDR3 coding DNA: TGCGCCAGCAGCTTGGCCTCCGGACCCTCCTACAATGAGCAGTTCTTC.

The chain uses TRBV6-4 and TRBJ1-1, with D perhaps TRBD1 (6 bases). CDR3 length equals 14 residues. V lost 5 bases and J lost 5, with 15 bases in between. Germline V gene sequence: CDR1 MRHNA, CDR2 SNTAGT. For the CDR3, the DNA is TGTGCCAGCAGTCTTACAGGGAAAGGGACTGAAGCTTTCTTT. Protein: CASSLTGKGTEAFF.

The CDR3 reads CASSFGTSWSTDTQYF. The CDR3 DNA reads as TGTGCCAGCAGCTTCGGTACTAGCTGGAGCACAGATACGCAGTATTTT. The chain recombines TRBV7-2 with TRBJ2-3; tentatively, D is TRBD2 (6 bases). Germline V gene lookup returns CDR1 SGHTA and CDR2 FQGNSA. Trimming pared 3 bases from V and 0 bases from J, leaving 13 bases between. There are 16 residues in the CDR3.